This TCR beta chain comes out of a study of blood T cells in healthy people across ages (dated by TCRdb to between 2014 and 2016). General notes on the study: In model experiments, template switching captured about one uniquely barcoded TCR beta cDNA molecule for every two T cells. To track age-related changes in TCR beta repertoire diversity, the study relied on deep sequencing normalized with unique cDNA molecular identifiers. Four age groups were formed from the donors: young (average about 15 years), middle-aged (approximately 42), aged (approximately 60) and long-lived (around 80). To avoid experimental bias, donors of different ages were distributed randomly across sequencing lanes. The study analyzed two additional independent replicas of 1 million unique cDNA reads from the same blood draw for two donors, one aged 18 to 29 and one aged 80 or older. Study-level results and caveats: Estimates of total diversity based on one million sequenced T cells were regarded as lower bounds and as underestimates. A strong correlation was found between observed TCR beta diversity and the percentage of naive T cells measured by flow cytometry. Compared with the aged group, more naive CD4+ T cells, fewer expanded clones and increased TCR diversity were shown by the long-lived group, suggesting age selection. Because donor CMV infection status was unknown, age-related changes in expanded clonotypes were potentially confounded. Since profiling was done on bulk unsorted PBMCs, naive and antigen-experienced compartments could not be conclusively compared. Observed TCR beta diversity per million T cells fell roughly linearly with age, and a significant reduction was already apparent by age about 38.

The roughly 39 donors, aged 6 to 90 years, were systemically healthy Caucasian individuals from Russia. Each donor gave about 9.2 milliliters of peripheral blood, drawn into EDTA-treated Vacutainer tubes. Ficoll-Paque density-gradient centrifugation was used to isolate PBMCs, with at least 6.5 million per sample. Total RNA was extracted from PBMCs with Trizol reagent, with at least 5.5 micrograms obtained per sample. The percentages of naive CD45RAhigh/CD27high T cells were determined by flow cytometry on a PBMC aliquot from every donor. This clonotype turned up a few times. What this receptor recognizes is not known. No much larger clonotype is one base removed from it; base qualities were not supplied. After removal of 4 bases from V and 0 bases from J, the junction retains 5 bases not matched to a gene. CDR3 length: 17 amino acids, cysteine to phenylalanine. Only the CDR3 region is kept as DNA, spanning 51 bases read in frame from base 1.

Libraries came from 5' RACE. Sequencing used an Illumina HiSeq 2500. A second 7 to 11 cycle PCR used a sample-barcoded 5' primer and a J-beta primer mix. A unique molecular identifier was introduced onto each TCR beta cDNA molecule by a template-switch 5' adaptor carrying 12 random nucleotides. At least 2.5 million CDR3-containing paired-end reads were obtained from each sample. First-strand cDNA synthesis was performed from all RNA using the Mint cDNA synthesis kit, with priming by a TRBC-specific oligonucleotide. After uracil-DNA glycosylase treatment, a first 18-cycle PCR used universal primers M1SS and BC2_uni_R on all cDNA. The authors processed their data as follows. For normalization, 1 million high-quality reads were randomly selected from each sample, with every read carrying a distinct molecular identifier. Instead of being binned into consensus sequences, reads with shared molecular identifiers were discarded. CDR3 identification, clonotype clustering and error correction used MiTCR with a Q25 quality threshold and the strictest error-elimination algorithm. A nonparametric unseen species model with Euler transformation was used to estimate a lower bound on total TCR beta diversity. TCRdb cleaned the public reads at Q25 with fastp, built clones with MiXCR and kept in-frame beta chains. Rows are unified per CDR3 protein, each entry keeping the most common DNA and genes. The V and J calls and clone size are TCRdb's, not the authors'. This sample gives 1.5 million to 2 million distinct CDR3 sequences in total; about 35% of them show up just once. The ten most abundant clones make up about 11% of the sample.

Sequences were obtained from blood. This chain is built from TRBV12-3 or TRBV12-4 and TRBJ2-3, with 12 bases aligning to TRBD2. The TCR originated in a woman in her twenties or thirties in good health. The CDR3 protein sequence reads: CASSYTTSGGSTDTQYF. The DNA sequence is as follows: TGTGCCAGCAGTTATACGACTAGCGGGGGTAGCACAGATACGCAGTATTTT.